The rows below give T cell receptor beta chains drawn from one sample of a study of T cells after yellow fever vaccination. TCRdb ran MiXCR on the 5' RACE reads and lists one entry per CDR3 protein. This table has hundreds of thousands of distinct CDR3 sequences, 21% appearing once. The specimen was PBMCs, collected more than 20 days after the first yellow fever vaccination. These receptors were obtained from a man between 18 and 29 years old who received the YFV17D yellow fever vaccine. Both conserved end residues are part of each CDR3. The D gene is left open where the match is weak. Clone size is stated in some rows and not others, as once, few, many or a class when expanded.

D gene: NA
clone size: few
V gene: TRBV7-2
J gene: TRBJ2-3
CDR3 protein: CASTFRGADTQYF
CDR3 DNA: TGTGCCAGCACGTTCAGAGGGGCAGATACGCAGTATTTT

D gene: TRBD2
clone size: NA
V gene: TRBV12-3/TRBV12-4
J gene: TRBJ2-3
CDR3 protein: CASSLYGGGSNTQYF
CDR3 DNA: TGTGCCAGCAGTTTATATGGGGGGGGGTCCAATACGCAGTATTTT

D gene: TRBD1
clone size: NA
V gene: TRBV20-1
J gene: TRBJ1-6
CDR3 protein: CSATTGARNSPLHF
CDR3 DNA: TGCAGTGCTACCACAGGGGCACGGAATTCACCCCTCCACTTT

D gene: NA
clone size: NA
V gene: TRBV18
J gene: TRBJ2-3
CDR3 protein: CASSPTGPAGTDTQYF
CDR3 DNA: TGTGCCAGCTCACCGACAGGACCCGCCGGCACAGATACGCAGTATTTT

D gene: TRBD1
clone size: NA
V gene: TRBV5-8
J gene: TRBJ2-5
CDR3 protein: CASSSGTGEEETQYF
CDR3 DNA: TGTGCCAGCAGCTCCGGGACAGGGGAAGAAGAGACCCAGTACTTC

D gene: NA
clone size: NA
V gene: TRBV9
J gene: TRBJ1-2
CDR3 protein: CASSASSYRTSSGYGYTF
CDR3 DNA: TGTGCCAGCAGTGCCTCATCATATAGAACATCTTCGGGCTATGGCTACACCTTC

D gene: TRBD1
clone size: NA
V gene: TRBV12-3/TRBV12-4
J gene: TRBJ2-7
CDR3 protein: CASSYPPGTGGYEQYF
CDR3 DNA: TGTGCCAGCAGCTACCCCCCCGGGACAGGTGGATACGAGCAGTACTTC

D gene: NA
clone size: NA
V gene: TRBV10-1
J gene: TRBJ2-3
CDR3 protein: CASSELGSTSSTDTQYF
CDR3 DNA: TGCGCCAGCAGTGAGTTGGGATCGACTTCTAGCACAGATACGCAGTATTTT

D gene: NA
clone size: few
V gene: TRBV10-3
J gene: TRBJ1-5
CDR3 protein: CAISESDGGQPQHF
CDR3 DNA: TGTGCCATCAGTGAGTCGGATGGGGGGCAGCCCCAGCATTTT

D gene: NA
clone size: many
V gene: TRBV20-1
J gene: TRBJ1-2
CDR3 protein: CSARGTVLGYTF
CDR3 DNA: TGCAGTGCTAGAGGGACAGTCCTGGGCTACACCTTC

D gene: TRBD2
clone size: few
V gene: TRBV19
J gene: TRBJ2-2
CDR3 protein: CASNGLVHTGELFF
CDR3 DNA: TGTGCCAGTAACGGACTAGTCCACACCGGGGAGCTGTTTTTT

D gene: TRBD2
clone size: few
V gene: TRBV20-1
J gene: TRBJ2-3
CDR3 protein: CSARGGAGGITDTQYF
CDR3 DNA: TGCAGTGCTAGAGGAGGAGCGGGGGGAATCACAGATACGCAGTATTTT

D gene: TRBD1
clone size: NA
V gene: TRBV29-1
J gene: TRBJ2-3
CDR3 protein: CSVAQGTGDTDMQYF
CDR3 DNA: TGCAGCGTTGCGCAGGGGACAGGGGACACAGATATGCAGTATTTT

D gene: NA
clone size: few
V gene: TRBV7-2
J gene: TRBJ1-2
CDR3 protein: CASSFNSQPRSYGYTF
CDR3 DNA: TGTGCCAGCAGCTTCAATTCGCAGCCTCGAAGCTATGGCTACACCTTC

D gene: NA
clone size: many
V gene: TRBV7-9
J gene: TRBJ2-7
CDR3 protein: CASSRSYEQYF
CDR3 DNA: TGTGCCAGCAGCCGATCCTACGAGCAGTACTTC

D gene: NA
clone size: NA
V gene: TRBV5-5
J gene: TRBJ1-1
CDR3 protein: CASSPSYPEAFF
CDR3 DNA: TGTGCCAGCAGCCCAAGTTACCCTGAAGCTTTCTTT

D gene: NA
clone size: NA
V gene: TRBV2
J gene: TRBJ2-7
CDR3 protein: CASRTGLFDEQYF
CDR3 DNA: TGTGCCAGCAGGACGGGGCTCTTTGACGAGCAGTACTTC

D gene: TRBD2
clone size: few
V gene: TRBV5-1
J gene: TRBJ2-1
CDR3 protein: CASLGGTSGREQFF
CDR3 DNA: TGCGCCAGCCTCGGTGGGACTAGCGGCCGTGAGCAGTTCTTC